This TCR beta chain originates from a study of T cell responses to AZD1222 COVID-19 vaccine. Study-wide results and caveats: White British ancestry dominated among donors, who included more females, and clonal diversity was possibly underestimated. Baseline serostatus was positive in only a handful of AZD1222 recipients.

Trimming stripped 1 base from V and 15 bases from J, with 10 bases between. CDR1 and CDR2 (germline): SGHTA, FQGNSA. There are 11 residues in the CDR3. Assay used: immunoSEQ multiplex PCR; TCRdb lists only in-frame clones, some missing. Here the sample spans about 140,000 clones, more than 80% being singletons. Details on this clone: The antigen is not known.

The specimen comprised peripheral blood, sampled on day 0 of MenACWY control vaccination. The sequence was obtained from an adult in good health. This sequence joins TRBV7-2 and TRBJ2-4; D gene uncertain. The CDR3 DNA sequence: TGTGCCAGCAGCTTAGAGCCCGGTCGGTACTTC. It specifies CASSLEPGRYF.